Below are 20 T cell receptor beta chains sequenced from a single sample in a study of blood T cells in healthy people across ages. It was with a sample-barcoded 5' primer and a J-beta primer mix that a second PCR of roughly 7 to 12 cycles was run. Each CDR3 protein gets one entry after TCRdb re-called the 5' RACE reads with MiXCR. The data contain about 570,000 distinct CDR3 sequences, approximately 25% of them singletons. The sample comprised blood. The receptors shown here come from a woman in her 70s in good health.

This chain joins TRBV21-1 and TRBJ1-3. TRBV21-1 is labeled a pseudogene. This CDR3 spans 15 amino acids. CDR3 coding DNA: TGTGCCAGCAGCATGAATGAAGGGTCCGGAAGCACCATATATTTT. Amino acids: CASSMNEGSGSTIYF.

The chain employs TRBV20-1 and TRBJ1-5; a possible D gene is TRBD1 (6 bases). The V end lost 3 bases, the J end lost 1 base, and 16 bases lay between the germline ends. The CDR3 length is 16 residues. Germline V gene data show CDR1 as DFQATT and CDR2 as SNEGSKA (reference sequence). CDR3 coding DNA: TGCAGTGCTAGTCGACAGGCGGCCACGAGCAATCAGCCCCAGCATTTT. Protein sequence: CSASRQAATSNQPQHF.

This clonotype has a handful of counts. The rearrangement uses TRBV20-1 and TRBJ1-2; a weak D match, TRBD1 (5 bases). V was clipped by 6 bases and J by 6 bases, with 17 bases between them. In germline, CDR1 is DFQATT, CDR2 SNEGSKA (reference sequence). The CDR3 is 13 amino acids. The CDR3 bases are TGCAGTGCCCAGGGTCTCACCCTAGATGGCTACACCTTC. Its translation is CSAQGLTLDGYTF.

The V gene is TRBV11-3, the J gene TRBJ2-4; TRBD2 agrees at 8 bases. Germline CDR1 is SGHNT and CDR2 is YENEEA. The CDR3 is 15 residues long. The V segment lost 4 bases and the J segment 5 bases; nucleotides outside the gene matches: 7. In DNA form, the CDR3 reads TGTGCCAGCAGCTCTTCTACTAGCGGCGAAAACATTCAGTACTTC. Protein sequence: CASSSSTSGENIQYF.

The chain joins TRBV12-3 or TRBV12-4 to TRBJ2-7; D tentatively fits TRBD1 or TRBD2 (5 bases each). V lost 6 bases and J lost 3, with 12 bases in between. The CDR3 runs 13 residues. CDR3 protein: CASRRDEDYEQYF. In nucleotides, the CDR3 is TGTGCCAGCAGGAGGGACGAAGACTACGAGCAGTACTTC.

The V call is TRBV20-1, the J call TRBJ2-5; D remains unclear. CDR3 length equals 12 residues. Germline CDR1 is DFQATT and CDR2 is SNEGSKA (reference sequence). The germline V and J ends were trimmed by 2 bases and 5 bases, with 9 bases remaining between them. CDR3 coding DNA: TGCAGTGCTAGATGGTTGGGGGAGACCCAGTACTTC. Amino acids: CSARWLGETQYF.

J is TRBJ1-5 and V is TRBV12-3 or TRBV12-4; possibly TRBD1 for D (6 bases). V lost 5 bases and J 2 bases, leaving 13 bases between the germline ends. This CDR3 is built from 15 residues. The CDR3 protein is CASSPGQPRNQPQHF. CDR3 DNA sequence: TGTGCCAGCAGTCCCGGACAGCCCCGCAATCAGCCCCAGCATTTT.

The chain joins TRBV3-1 to TRBJ1-1; maybe TRBD1 (5 bases). From germline, CDR1 is LGHDT and CDR2 YNNKEL (reference sequence). V gave up 2 bases and J gave up 0 bases, with 13 bases separating them. There are 16 residues in the CDR3. CDR3 in DNA: TGTGCCAGCAGCCAATATGTGGGACGGTTGAACACTGAAGCTTTCTTT. Translation gives CASSQYVGRLNTEAFF.

V is TRBV9 and J is TRBJ2-5, with no clear D. The J call is in doubt because the DNA end fits TRBJ2-7 better. CDR3 length equals 14 residues. Germline V lookup: CDR1 SGDLS, CDR2 YYNGEE. DNA of the CDR3: TGTGCCAGCAGCGTAGGAACCCAGACCTACGAGCAGTACTTC. Amino acids: CASSVGTQTYEQYF.

For the CDR3, the DNA is TGTGCCAGCAGGGAAGGGACTGGAAATGGCTACACCTTC. This encodes CASREGTGNGYTF. The chain is built from TRBV6-5 and TRBJ1-2, with D possibly being TRBD1 (5 bases). This CDR3 contains 13 residues. Trimming shortened V by 6 bases and J by 6 bases, and 14 bases separated the two germline ends. Germline loops: CDR1 MNHEY, CDR2 SVGAGI.

As regards this clonotype: One end of the junction fails to match germline, which may point to a read error. The J gene is TRBJ1-2, the V gene TRBV12-3 or TRBV12-4; a weak D match, TRBD1 (6 bases). The CDR3 is made up of 14 amino acids. CDR3 amino acids: CASRLGQTRDGYTF. The CDR3 DNA reads TGTGCCAGCAGATTAGGACAGACTAGAGATGGCTACACCTTC.

The CDR3 nucleotides read TGTGCCAGCAGCGAAAGCTCCTATAATTCACCCCTCCACTTT. This encodes CASSESSYNSPLHF. The chain links TRBV5-5 to TRBJ1-6; D gene uncertain. CDR3 length equals 14 residues. Trimming removed 4 bases from V and 0 bases from J, with 5 bases in between. The V gene's germline CDR1 is SGHKS and CDR2 YYEKEE (reference sequence).

V is TRBV7-8 and J is TRBJ2-7, with TRBD2 matching 7 bases. The length of the CDR3 is 16 residues. V shed 1 base, J shed 2 bases, and the junction held 8 bases outside the gene matches. Germline lookup yields CDR1 SGHVS and CDR2 FQNEAQ. The CDR3 sequence is CASSLGRGEGTYEQYF. In DNA form, the CDR3 reads TGTGCCAGCAGCTTAGGCCGCGGGGAGGGGACCTACGAGCAGTACTTC.

The chain couples TRBV6-6 to TRBJ1-2; D remains ambiguous. In germline, CDR1 is MNHNY, CDR2 SVGAGI (reference sequence). Trimming pared 7 bases from V and 3 bases from J, leaving 12 bases between. The CDR3 extends over 13 amino acids. The CDR3 DNA reads TGTGCCAGCACCGTGACGGAGGACTATGGCTACACCTTC. Protein: CASTVTEDYGYTF.

The chain carries TRBV5-1 and TRBJ2-5; D is perhaps TRBD1 or TRBD2 (5 bases each). V lost 4 bases, J lost 4 bases, and 14 bases lay in between. This CDR3 region has 14 residues. CDR1 and CDR2 (germline): SGHRS, YFSETQ. Written as DNA, the CDR3 is TGCGCCAGCAGCCGGGGCAGGTTCGGAGAGACCCAGTACTTC. Protein: CASSRGRFGETQYF.

This chain joins TRBV2 and TRBJ2-7, with D perhaps TRBD1 (6 bases). Per germline, CDR1 SNHLY and CDR2 FYNNEI. This CDR3 spans 14 amino acids. The V end was cut by 7 bases, the J end by 6 bases, with 19 bases between. The CDR3 sequence is CASTVELVGAEQYF. The DNA for the CDR3 is TGTGCCAGCACCGTGGAGTTAGTGGGGGCCGAGCAGTACTTC.

The chain couples TRBV20-1 to TRBJ1-2; the D is unclear. The CDR3 extends over 13 amino acids. V was shortened by 1 base and J by 8 bases, with 14 bases between the two germline ends. Germline assignment: CDR1 DFQATT and CDR2 SNEGSKA (reference sequence). The CDR3 spells CSARGGLEAGYTF. DNA for the CDR3: TGCAGTGCTAGAGGGGGTTTGGAGGCCGGCTACACCTTC.

The chain has TRBV7-2 and TRBJ1-5; D perhaps matches TRBD1 (6 bases). V lost 5 bases and J 6 bases, leaving 14 bases between the germline ends. Per the germline V gene, CDR1 is SGHTA and CDR2 is FQGNSA. This CDR3 contains 14 residues. CDR3 loop: CASSALQGPQPQHF. The CDR3 nucleotides are TGTGCCAGCAGCGCACTACAGGGCCCTCAGCCCCAGCATTTT.

This clonotype was observed a few times. V usage is TRBV20-1 and J usage is TRBJ1-6; D remains unclear. Looked up from germline, CDR1 is DFQATT and CDR2 is SNEGSKA (reference sequence). V lost 5 bases and J 8 bases, leaving 19 bases between the germline ends. The CDR3 consists of 15 residues. The CDR3 loop is CSAPRTAGGDSPLHF. The CDR3 DNA reads TGCAGTGCTCCCCGGACGGCAGGAGGAGATTCACCCCTCCACTTT.

The V call is TRBV12-3 or TRBV12-4, the J call TRBJ1-5; 8 positions agree with TRBD1. Losses at the gene ends were 8 bases for V and 2 bases for J; bases not matched to a gene: 5. The CDR3 is 14 amino acids. CDR3 residues: CASVRGLGNQPQHF. The DNA of the CDR3 is TGTGCCAGCGTCAGGGGGCTGGGCAATCAGCCCCAGCATTTT.